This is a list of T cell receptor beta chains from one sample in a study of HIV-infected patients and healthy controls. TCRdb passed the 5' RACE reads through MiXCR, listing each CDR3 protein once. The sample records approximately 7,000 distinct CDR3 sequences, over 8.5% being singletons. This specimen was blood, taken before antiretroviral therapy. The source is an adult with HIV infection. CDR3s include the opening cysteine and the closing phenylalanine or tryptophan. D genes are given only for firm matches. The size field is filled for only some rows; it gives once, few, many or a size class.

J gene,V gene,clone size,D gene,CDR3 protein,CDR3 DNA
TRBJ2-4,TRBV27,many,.,CASRRQGVGKNIQYF,TGTGCCAGCAGAAGGCAGGGAGTAGGCAAAAACATTCAGTACTTC
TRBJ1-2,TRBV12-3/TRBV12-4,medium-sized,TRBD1,CASSMTGNYGYTF,TGTGCCAGCAGTATGACAGGGAACTATGGCTACACCTTC
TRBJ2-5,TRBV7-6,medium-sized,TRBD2,CASSPFIGGAETQYF,TGTGCCAGCAGCCCCTTTATCGGGGGGGCGGAGACCCAGTACTTC
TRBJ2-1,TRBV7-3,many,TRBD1,CASSSGGTGYNEQFF,TGTGCCAGCAGCTCAGGGGGGACAGGGTACAATGAGCAGTTCTTC
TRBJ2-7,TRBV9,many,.,CASSVDTAAYEQYF,TGTGCCAGCAGCGTAGACACAGCCGCCTACGAGCAGTACTTC
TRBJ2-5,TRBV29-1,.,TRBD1,CSVESGGEETQYF,TGCAGCGTTGAATCAGGGGGCGAGGAGACCCAGTACTTC
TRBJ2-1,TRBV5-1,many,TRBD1,CASSFYGQGNNEQFF,TGCGCCAGCAGCTTTTATGGACAGGGGAACAATGAGCAGTTCTTC
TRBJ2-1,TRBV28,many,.,CASSLHPQGGRQYNEQFF,TGTGCCAGCAGTCTCCACCCGCAGGGCGGGCGACAATACAATGAGCAGTTCTTC
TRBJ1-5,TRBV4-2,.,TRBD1,CASSQTGQGGTGNQPQHF,TGTGCCAGCAGCCAAACGGGACAGGGAGGGACGGGCAATCAGCCCCAGCATTTT
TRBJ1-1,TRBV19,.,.,CASSNSMNTEAFF,TGTGCCAGTAGTAACAGTATGAACACTGAAGCTTTCTTT
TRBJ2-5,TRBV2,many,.,CATNHTRRPPKETQYF,TGTGCCACTAACCACACAAGACGGCCCCCTAAAGAGACCCAGTACTTC
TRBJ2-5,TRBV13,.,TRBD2,CASRKSGGSGTQYF,TGTGCCAGCAGGAAATCCGGGGGGTCGGGGACCCAGTACTTC
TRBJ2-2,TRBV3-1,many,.,CASTLLRGNTGELFF,TGTGCCAGCACCCTCCTGAGGGGTAACACCGGGGAGCTGTTTTTT
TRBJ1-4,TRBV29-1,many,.,CSAVKGLRNEKLFF,TGCAGCGCCGTGAAAGGGCTTCGGAATGAAAAACTGTTTTTT
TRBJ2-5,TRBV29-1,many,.,CSLLKGGQETQYF,TGCAGCTTACTGAAGGGGGGACAAGAGACCCAGTACTTC
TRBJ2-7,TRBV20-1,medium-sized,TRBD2,CSARVSGSYEQYF,TGCAGTGCTAGAGTTAGCGGGAGCTACGAGCAGTACTTC
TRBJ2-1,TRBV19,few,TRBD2,CASSIDNFSGGSYNEQFF,TGTGCCAGTAGTATAGATAACTTTAGCGGGGGTTCCTACAATGAGCAGTTCTTC
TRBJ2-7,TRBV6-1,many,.,CASSRALMGEQYF,TGTGCCAGCAGTAGGGCCCTAATGGGCGAGCAGTACTTC
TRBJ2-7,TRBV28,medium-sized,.,CASGQRGSSYEQYF,TGTGCCAGCGGTCAGAGAGGCTCCTCCTACGAGCAGTACTTC
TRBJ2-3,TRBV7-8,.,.,CASSLGSVTDTQYF,TGTGCCAGCAGCTTAGGGAGCGTGACAGATACGCAGTATTTT
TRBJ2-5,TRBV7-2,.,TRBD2,CASSLVVAGGRQETQYF,TGTGCCAGCAGCTTAGTAGTAGCGGGGGGGCGACAAGAGACCCAGTACTTC
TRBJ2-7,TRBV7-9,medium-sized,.,CASSAGQPFSF,TGTGCCAGCAGCGCTGGACAGCCGTTTAGCTTC
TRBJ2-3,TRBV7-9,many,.,CASSLDDTQYF,TGTGCCAGCAGCTTAGATGATACGCAGTATTTT
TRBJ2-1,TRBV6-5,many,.,CASRSTRRNEQFF,TGTGCCAGCAGGTCAACCCGGCGGAATGAGCAGTTCTTC
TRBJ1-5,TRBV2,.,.,CASSTALGSNQPQHF,TGTGCCAGCTCGACGGCCCTAGGGAGCAATCAGCCCCAGCATTTT
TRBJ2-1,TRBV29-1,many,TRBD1,CSVGTGDEQFF,TGCAGCGTGGGGACAGGGGACGAGCAGTTCTTC
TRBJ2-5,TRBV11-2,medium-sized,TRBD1,CASSSGQGMETQYF,TGTGCCAGCAGCTCGGGACAGGGGATGGAGACCCAGTACTTC
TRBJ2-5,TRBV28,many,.,CASSPPRAAQGEETQYF,TGTGCCAGCAGTCCCCCCCGTGCCGCGCAAGGGGAAGAGACCCAGTACTTC
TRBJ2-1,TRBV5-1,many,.,CASSFSTADYNEQFF,TGCGCCAGCAGCTTTAGTACAGCCGACTACAATGAGCAGTTCTTC
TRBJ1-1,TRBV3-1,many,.,CASSQLGNTEAFF,TGTGCCAGCAGCCAATTGGGGAACACTGAAGCTTTCTTT
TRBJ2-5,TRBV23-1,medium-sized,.,CASSQSIGGQETQYF,TGCGCCAGCAGTCAATCGATAGGGGGGCAAGAGACCCAGTACTTC
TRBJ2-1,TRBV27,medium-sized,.,CASSLDDRIEVEQFF,TGTGCCAGCAGTTTAGATGACAGAATAGAAGTTGAGCAGTTCTTC
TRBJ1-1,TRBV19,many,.,CASSLGGKGNTEAFF,TGTGCCAGTAGCCTAGGCGGGAAAGGGAACACTGAAGCTTTCTTT
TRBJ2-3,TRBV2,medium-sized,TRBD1,CASSDGTGLDTDTQYF,TGTGCCAGCAGTGATGGGACAGGGCTGGACACAGATACGCAGTATTTT
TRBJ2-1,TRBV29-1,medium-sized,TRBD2,CSMLGLAGASSYNEQFF,TGCAGCATGCTGGGACTAGCGGGCGCGAGCTCCTACAATGAGCAGTTCTTC
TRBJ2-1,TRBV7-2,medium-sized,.,CASSLESQGVYNEQFF,TGTGCCAGCAGCTTAGAATCACAGGGAGTCTACAATGAGCAGTTCTTC
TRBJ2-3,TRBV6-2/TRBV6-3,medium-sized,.,CASSYGDSTDTQYF,TGTGCCAGCAGTTACGGGGACTCCACAGATACGCAGTATTTT
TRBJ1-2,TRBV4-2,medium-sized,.,CASSPLQGTDGYTF,TGTGCCAGCAGCCCCCTACAGGGTACGGATGGCTACACCTTC
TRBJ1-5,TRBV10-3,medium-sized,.,CAISEGYQPQHF,TGTGCCATCAGTGAGGGGTATCAGCCCCAGCATTTT
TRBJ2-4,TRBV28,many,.,CASSLPRGLSGIQYF,TGTGCCAGCAGTTTACCCAGGGGCTTATCAGGCATTCAGTACTTC
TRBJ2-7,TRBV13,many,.,CASSSLAGHEQYF,TGTGCCAGCAGCTCATTAGCAGGCCACGAGCAGTACTTC
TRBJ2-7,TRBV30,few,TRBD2,CAWTRREGTYEQYF,TGTGCCTGGACCCGGCGGGAGGGGACCTACGAGCAGTACTTC
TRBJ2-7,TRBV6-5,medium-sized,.,CASSYQSGSYEQYF,TGTGCCAGCAGTTACCAGTCGGGAAGCTACGAGCAGTACTTC
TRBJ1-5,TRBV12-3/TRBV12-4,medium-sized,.,CASRPGLSNQPQHF,TGTGCCAGCAGGCCAGGGTTGAGCAATCAGCCCCAGCATTTT
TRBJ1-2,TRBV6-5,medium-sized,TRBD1,CASSGQGGDTYGYTF,TGTGCCAGCAGTGGACAGGGGGGTGATACCTATGGCTACACCTTC
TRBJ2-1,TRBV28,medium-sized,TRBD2,CASSLGLAALEQFF,TGTGCCAGCAGTTTAGGACTAGCGGCCCTAGAGCAGTTCTTC
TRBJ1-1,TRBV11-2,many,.,CASSLERGTEAFF,TGTGCCAGCAGCTTAGAAAGGGGCACTGAAGCTTTCTTT
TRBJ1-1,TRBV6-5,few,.,CASSYQQPNTEAFF,TGTGCCAGCAGTTACCAACAGCCGAACACTGAAGCTTTCTTT
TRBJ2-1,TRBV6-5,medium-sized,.,CASSYFWGDEQFF,TGTGCCAGCAGTTACTTTTGGGGGGATGAGCAGTTCTTC
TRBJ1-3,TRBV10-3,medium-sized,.,CAISEGVSNTIYF,TGTGCCATCAGTGAAGGGGTATCAAACACCATATATTTT
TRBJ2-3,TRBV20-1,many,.,CSSGRRPDTQYF,TGCAGTTCTGGTCGACGGCCAGATACGCAGTATTTT
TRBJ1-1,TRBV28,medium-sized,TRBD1,CASRTGTGHINTEAFF,TGTGCCAGCAGAACCGGGACAGGGCACATAAACACTGAAGCTTTCTTT
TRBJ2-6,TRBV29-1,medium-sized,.,CSVERGAGANVLTF,TGCAGCGTTGAGCGGGGAGCTGGGGCCAACGTCCTGACTTTC
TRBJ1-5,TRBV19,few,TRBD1,CASSRSGGGNQPQHF,TGTGCCAGTAGTAGGTCAGGGGGCGGCAATCAGCCCCAGCATTTT
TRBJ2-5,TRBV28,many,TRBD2,CASSFQGLAGQQETQYF,TGTGCCAGCAGTTTTCAAGGACTAGCGGGACAGCAAGAGACCCAGTACTTC
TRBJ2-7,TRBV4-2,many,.,CASSQDLQGYSYEQYF,TGTGCCAGCAGCCAAGATCTACAGGGATACTCCTACGAGCAGTACTTC
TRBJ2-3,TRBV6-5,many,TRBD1,CASSLDRGSTDTQYF,TGTGCCAGCAGTCTGGACAGGGGAAGCACAGATACGCAGTATTTT